Each of the 29 T cell receptor beta chains below was sequenced from the same sample in a study of Ad26.COV2.S vaccination and SARS-CoV-2 variants. Sequencing used immunoSEQ multiplex PCR; TCRdb keeps in-frame clones, though not all of them. The data hold 410,000 or so clones, with 75% to 95% observed a single time. Treatment defined: 19 received Ad26.COV2.S at low or high dose, single or two shots; roughly five received placebo; per-sample allocation not given. The samples were gathered on day 63 after the first injection of vaccine or placebo. The material sequenced was peripheral blood, taken in a trial of Ad26.COV2.S vaccine versus placebo. The source is a person between 18 and 59 years old who received the Ad26.COV2.S COVID-19 vaccine or a placebo.

In its sample, this clone was seen a few times. This sequence joins TRBV6-6 and TRBJ1-5; TRBD1 agrees at 7 bases. This CDR3 contains 13 residues. Trimming at V came to 11 bases and at J to 7 bases, leaving 11 bases not matched to a gene. Germline CDR1 and CDR2: MNHNY and SVGAGI (reference sequence). DNA for the CDR3: TGTGCCCATACGGACAGGCCGTTCCAGCCCCAGCATTTT. It specifies CAHTDRPFQPQHF.

The chain joins TRBV29-1 to TRBJ2-2, with TRBD1 matching over 9 bases. The V gene end was trimmed by 7 bases and the J gene end by 7 bases; junction bases not matched to a gene: 7. CDR3 length equals 13 residues. The V gene's germline CDR1 is SQVTM and CDR2 ANQGSEA. The CDR3: CSARDRVGGELFF. The CDR3, as DNA: TGCAGCGCACGGGACAGGGTTGGCGGGGAGCTGTTTTTT.

The V gene is TRBV12-3 or TRBV12-4, the J gene TRBJ2-1, with D possibly being TRBD1 (5 bases). There are 13 residues in the CDR3. The V and J ends lost 4 bases and 5 bases respectively, with 9 bases between them. The CDR3 region has the DNA TGTGCCAGCAGTTGGGCAGGGAACAATGAGCAGTTCTTC. This encodes CASSWAGNNEQFF.

CDR3 in amino acids: CASSSIAGAYNEQFF. The CDR3 nucleotides are TGTGCCAGCAGCTCGATAGCGGGAGCTTACAATGAGCAGTTCTTC. The rearrangement joins TRBV7-9 to TRBJ2-1, with TRBD2 identical over 9 bases. The germline V gene has CDR1 SEHNR and CDR2 FQNEAQ (reference sequence). J gave up 4 bases and V 4 bases, and 5 bases lay outside the gene matches. The CDR3 consists of 15 residues.

V usage is TRBV5-1 and J usage is TRBJ2-3, with TRBD2 as a possible D gene (5 bases). CDR1 is SGHRS and CDR2 is YFSETQ in the germline V gene. Trimming pared 4 bases from V and 4 bases from J, leaving 13 bases between. The CDR3 consists of 14 residues. The CDR3 nucleotides are TGCGCCAGCAGCCCTAGCTTAGCTCCAGATACGCAGTATTTT. This encodes CASSPSLAPDTQYF.

This chain connects TRBV9 to TRBJ2-7; 9 bases map to TRBD2. Losses at the gene ends were 0 bases for V and 2 bases for J; bases not matched to a gene: 3. From germline, CDR1 is SGDLS and CDR2 YYNGEE. The CDR3 extends over 15 amino acids. The CDR3 loop reads CASSVGGTSPYEQYF. CDR3 DNA sequence: TGTGCCAGCAGCGTAGGGGGGACTAGCCCCTACGAGCAGTACTTC. Supplemented by reference TRBV9 and TRBJ2-7, the full variable domain reads DSGVTQTPKHLITATGQRVTLRCSPRSGDLSVYWYQQSLDQGLQFLIQYYNGEERAKGNILERFSAQQFPDLHSELNLSSLELGDSALYFCASSVGGTSPYEQYFGPGTRLTVT.

This clone showed up just a few times. This chain joins TRBV10-1 and TRBJ2-3; no reliable D call. There are 20 residues in the CDR3. V was shortened by 0 bases and J by 0 bases, with 22 bases between the two germline ends. Per germline, CDR1 WNHNN and CDR2 SYGVQD (reference sequence). The CDR3 region is CASSESTPRSDERSTDTQYF. The DNA of the CDR3 is TGCGCCAGCAGTGAGTCGACTCCACGCAGCGATGAACGGAGCACAGATACGCAGTATTTT.

The chain combines TRBV11-2 with TRBJ1-1, with D unresolved. Trimming shortened V by 5 bases and J by 7 bases, and 14 bases separated the two germline ends. This CDR3 spans 13 amino acids. Germline loops: CDR1 SGHAT, CDR2 FQNNGV. The CDR3 DNA follows: TGTGCCAGCAGCGTATACCGGGCCGGTGAAGCTTTCTTT. Its translation is CASSVYRAGEAFF. The variable domain in full, completed from reference TRBV11-2 and TRBJ1-1, reads EAGVAQSPRYKIIEKRQSVAFWCNPISGHATLYWYQQILGQGPKLLIQFQNNGVVDDSQLPKDRFSAERLKGVDSTLKIQPAKLEDSAVYLCASSVYRAGEAFFGQGTRLTVV.

This CDR3 reads CASSPGQRKQFF. The DNA of the CDR3 is TGTGCCAGCAGCCCTGGGCAGCGGAAGCAGTTCTTC. The rearrangement uses TRBV7-2 and TRBJ2-1; TRBD2 is a possible D gene (5 bases). Germline loops: CDR1 SGHTA, CDR2 FQGNSA. Trimming shortened V by 5 bases and J by 11 bases, and 13 bases separated the two germline ends. The CDR3 is 12 amino acids.

V is TRBV10-3 and J is TRBJ2-5, with TRBD1 matching over 8 bases. Germline loops: CDR1 ENHRY, CDR2 SYGVKD. V trimming: 6 bases; J trimming: 4 bases; junction bases outside the gene matches: 7. The CDR3 length is 14 residues. The CDR3 coding sequence is TGTGCCATCAGGGACAGGGTAGGCGTAGAGACCCAGTACTTC. This codes for CAIRDRVGVETQYF.

The V gene is TRBV10-2, the J gene TRBJ1-1; possible D gene TRBD1, 5 bases. Between the trimmed V and J ends, which lost 8 bases and 1 base, there was a span of 14 bases. Germline assignment: CDR1 WSHSY and CDR2 SAAADI. The CDR3 consists of 14 residues. DNA of the CDR3: TGCGCCAGCGGAGAGACAGTCTCGAACACTGAAGCTTTCTTT. As protein: CASGETVSNTEAFF.

The chain combines TRBV6-5 with TRBJ2-7; tentative D call: TRBD1 (5 bases). CDR3 length: 11 residues. V lost 7 bases and J 6 bases, leaving 10 bases between the germline ends. Per the germline V gene, CDR1 is MNHEY and CDR2 is SVGAGI. The CDR3 here is CASIFQGEQYF. The CDR3 DNA reads as TGTGCCAGCATTTTCCAGGGCGAGCAGTACTTC.

V gene TRBV7-6 combines with J gene TRBJ1-5; a possible D gene is TRBD1 (5 bases). Germline assignment: CDR1 SGHVS and CDR2 FNYEAQ. V was shortened by 2 bases and J by 3 bases, with 11 bases between the two germline ends. The CDR3 loop spans 15 amino acids. Here the CDR3 reads CASSLFPGSNQPQHF. The CDR3 DNA reads TGTGCCAGCAGCTTATTTCCAGGGTCCAATCAGCCCCAGCATTTT. Full variable domain (outside the CDR3, taken from reference TRBV7-6 and TRBJ1-5): GAGVSQSPRYKVTKRGQDVALRCDPISGHVSLYWYRQALGQGPEFLTYFNYEAQQDKSGLPNDRFSAERPEGSISTLTIQRTEQRDSAMYRCASSLFPGSNQPQHFGDGTRLSIL.

V gene TRBV14 combines with J gene TRBJ2-1; D is unresolved. This CDR3 has 13 residues. Germline V CDR1 and CDR2: SGHDN, FVKESK. Trimming removed 4 bases at V and 4 bases at J, with 8 bases between. This chain's CDR3 is CASSPILYNEQFF. The DNA for the CDR3 is TGTGCCAGCAGCCCCATTTTATACAATGAGCAGTTCTTC.

A single count supports this clone. The rearrangement joins TRBV29-1 to TRBJ1-5; D is uncertain. The CDR3 totals 13 residues. V lost 4 bases, J lost 4 bases, and 11 bases lay in between. Germline V CDR1 and CDR2: SQVTM, ANQGSEA. The CDR3 is CSVGLSINQPQHF. The CDR3 region has the DNA TGCAGCGTTGGTTTGAGTATTAATCAGCCCCAGCATTTT. The whole variable domain, filled in from reference TRBV29-1 and TRBJ1-5, reads SAVISQKPSRDICQRGTSLTIQCQVDSQVTMMFWYRQQPGQSLTLIATANQGSEATYESGFVIDKFPISRPNLTFSTLTVSNMSPEDSSIYLCSVGLSINQPQHFGDGTRLSIL.

The chain uses TRBV6-5 and TRBJ2-7; D not resolved. Germline V CDR1 and CDR2: MNHEY, SVGAGI. The CDR3 runs to 12 residues. V lost 6 bases to trimming and J lost 0 bases, with 6 bases between them. The CDR3 sequence: CASRRSSYEQYF. CDR3 coding DNA: TGTGCCAGCAGAAGGAGCTCCTACGAGCAGTACTTC.

J is TRBJ1-5 and V is TRBV6-5; D possibly corresponds to TRBD1 (5 bases). The CDR3 is made up of 11 amino acids. V was cut by 5 bases and J by 12 bases, with 11 bases left in between. Germline V gene sequence: CDR1 MNHEY, CDR2 SVGAGI. The DNA for the CDR3 is TGTGCCAGCAGTCAGGGCCACGTCCAGCATTTT. This encodes CASSQGHVQHF.

The CDR3: CASSLQGPETQYF. For the CDR3, the DNA is TGTGCCAGCAGTTTACAGGGGCCGGAGACCCAGTACTTC. The V gene is TRBV12-3 or TRBV12-4, the J gene TRBJ2-5; perhaps TRBD1 as D (6 bases). The V and J ends lost 2 bases and 5 bases respectively, with 9 bases between them. CDR3 size: 13 residues.

This clone came up once. This chain connects TRBV19 to TRBJ1-1, with 10 bases identical to TRBD1. Germline-derived CDR1 and CDR2 are LNHDA and SQIVND (reference sequence). The CDR3 sequence is 17 residues long. J was trimmed by 4 bases and V by 4 bases; bases with no gene match: 12. As DNA, the CDR3 is TGTGCCAGTAGTACCGGACAGGGGGTAGCCCCGGGCACTGAAGCTTTCTTT. Its translation: CASSTGQGVAPGTEAFF.

The genes are TRBV4-1 and TRBJ1-1, with D hard to call. Per germline, CDR1 MGHRA and CDR2 YSYEKL. CDR3 length: 13 amino acids. Deletions cut 3 bases from V and 5 bases from J, with 10 bases between. The CDR3 sequence: CASSQGWQTEAFF. CDR3 DNA: TGCGCCAGCAGCCAGGGGTGGCAAACTGAAGCTTTCTTT.

This chain links TRBV11-2 with TRBJ2-3; 9 bases are shared with TRBD1. CDR1 is SGHAT, CDR2 FQNNGV, per germline. The V and J ends lost 3 bases and 5 bases, in that order; junction bases with no gene match: 6. This CDR3 has 15 residues. The CDR3 sequence: CASSFRADRGDTQYF. In DNA form, the CDR3 reads TGTGCCAGCAGCTTCCGAGCGGACAGGGGAGATACGCAGTATTTT.

This rearrangement joins TRBV10-3 to TRBJ2-7; D gene uncertain. The germline CDR1 and CDR2 sequences are ENHRY and SYGVKD. The CDR3 totals 14 residues. Trimming removed 4 bases at V and 3 bases at J, with 13 bases between. This CDR3 reads CAISGGLNLYEQYF. The DNA for the CDR3 is TGTGCCATCAGTGGGGGTCTAAACCTCTACGAGCAGTACTTC.

This clone has a handful of counts. V is TRBV30 and J is TRBJ1-3; no clear D. The V and J ends lost 2 bases and 4 bases respectively, with 6 bases between them. This CDR3 region has 12 residues. CDR1 and CDR2 from the germline V gene are GTSNPN and SVGIG (reference sequence). The CDR3 here is CAWSSLGNTIYF. In DNA, the CDR3 is TGTGCCTGGAGTTCCCTAGGAAACACCATATATTTT.

The chain employs TRBV3-1 (or the pseudogene TRBV3-2) and TRBJ2-3; D might be TRBD2 (6 bases). Trimming left V 3 bases short and J 1 base short, with 23 bases between. Germline V gene sequence: CDR1 LGHDT, CDR2 YNNKEL (reference sequence). The CDR3 extends over 19 amino acids. The CDR3 here is CASSHSRGPAERGTDTQYF. For the CDR3, the DNA is TGTGCCAGCAGCCACTCAAGGGGCCCCGCGGAGCGGGGCACAGATACGCAGTATTTT.

The V gene is TRBV6-5, the J gene TRBJ2-7; D is unresolved. The germline V gene encodes CDR1 MNHEY and CDR2 SVGAGI. The CDR3 is made up of 13 amino acids. The ends were cut back, 7 bases at V and 5 bases at J, with 15 bases in the middle. CDR3 nucleotides: TGTGCCAGCACCTCCCTAATACCGGACGAGCAGTACTTC. Its translation is CASTSLIPDEQYF.

The DNA for the CDR3 is TGTGCCAGCAGTCAAAGGGGGACTAGTGCCAATGAGCAGTTCTTC. Encoded protein: CASSQRGTSANEQFF. The chain recombines TRBV2 with TRBJ2-1; TRBD2 agrees at 8 bases. The CDR3 totals 15 residues. Germline CDR1 reads SNHLY; CDR2 reads FYNNEI. V gave up 5 bases and J gave up 6 bases; unmatched junction bases: 9.

The chain couples TRBV3-1 (or the pseudogene TRBV3-2) to TRBJ2-5, with D uncertain. In germline, CDR1 is LGHDT, CDR2 YNNKEL (reference sequence). The V and J ends lost 0 bases and 3 bases respectively, with 14 bases between them. This CDR3 comprises 16 residues. This chain's CDR3 is CASSQDITAFEETQYF. The CDR3 DNA reads as TGTGCCAGCAGCCAAGATATTACGGCGTTCGAAGAGACCCAGTACTTC.

This chain joins TRBV28 and TRBJ2-2; D ambiguous. Trimming removed 3 bases at V and 4 bases at J, with 6 bases between. Per the germline V gene, CDR1 is MDHEN and CDR2 is SYDVKM. The CDR3 length is 13 residues. The CDR3 nucleotides read TGTGCCAGCAGTTTGGTCGGCACCGGGGAGCTGTTTTTT. Translation gives CASSLVGTGELFF.

The CDR3 nucleotides are TGCGCCAGCAGCTTGGAAGGCGGACAAAGAAACACCATATATTTT. It encodes CASSLEGGQRNTIYF. The rearrangement joins TRBV5-1 to TRBJ1-3; D perhaps matches TRBD1 (5 bases). The germline V gene encodes CDR1 SGHRS and CDR2 YFSETQ. The CDR3 consists of 15 residues. V gave up 0 bases and J gave up 5 bases, with 12 bases separating them.